This TCR beta chain derives from a study of response to subunit inactivated influenza vaccine. In its sample, this clonotype was seen many times. TCRdb reprocessed the RT-PCR reads via MiXCR and lists one record per CDR3 protein. Altogether roughly 500,000 distinct CDR3 sequences are present, about 15% being singletons, with the ten largest covering 2.5% to 3.5%. The TCR sequence derives from a man aged 50 to 69 who received an inactivated influenza vaccine. This specimen consisted of CD4+ T cells sorted from PBMCs, obtained less than 30 months after vaccination.

Here the CDR3 DNA reads TGCAGCGTTGTCAGGGGGCAAGATACGCAGTATTTT. Residues: CSVVRGQDTQYF. The V call is TRBV29-1, the J call TRBJ2-3, with 8 bases that match TRBD1. The CDR3 is 12 amino acids. Unmatched junction bases numbered 2, after V lost 4 bases and J lost 5 bases. CDR1 is SQVTM, CDR2 ANQGSEA, per germline.